The T cell receptor beta chain described here comes from a study of T cells after yellow fever vaccination. The CDR3 sequence is 14 residues long. The germline gives CDR1 KGHSH, CDR2 LQKENI. The V end lost 5 bases, the J end lost 4 bases, and 14 bases lay between the germline ends. Each CDR3 protein is one row after TCRdb ran MiXCR on the 5' RACE reads. The repertoire includes hundreds of thousands of distinct CDR3 sequences, about an eighth of them detected once, and 2.5% to 4% sits in the top ten. As to this clonotype: Its specificity is unknown.

General study results and limits: Reappearing after the booster were most of the clones from primary vaccination (around 96% CD4, roughly 86% CD8). Within FACS-sorted repertoires, abundant clonotypes contaminating from the bulk population could be present. Peaking on day 5 versus 15, the secondary response was faster but weaker.

The sample consisted of CD4+ T cells sorted from PBMCs, taken 15 days after the yellow fever booster vaccination. The chain links TRBV18 to TRBJ1-1; TRBD1 might be the D (5 bases). The sequence derives from a man between 18 and 29 years old who received the YFV17D yellow fever vaccine. CDR3 bases: TGTGCCAGCTCATCCAGGGAGGCGGTCACTGAAGCTTTCTTT. Amino acids: CASSSREAVTEAFF. The full variable domain, rest sourced from reference TRBV18 and TRBJ1-1, is NAGVMQNPRHLVRRRGQEARLRCSPMKGHSHVYWYRQLPEEGLKFMVYLQKENIIDESGMPKERFSAEFPKEGPSILRIQQVVRGDSAAYFCASSSREAVTEAFFGQGTRLTVV.